Below, 29 T cell receptor beta chains from the same sample are listed, as sequenced in a study of identical twins. TCRdb ran MiXCR on the 5' RACE reads and lists one entry per CDR3 protein. The top ten clones hold over 0.25% of a sample with around 1.7 million distinct CDR3 sequences, around 29% of them seen once. The sample taken for sequencing was cord blood. These receptors were collected from a newborn girl in good health.

The CDR3 sequence: CASSGPGTYQETQYF. The CDR3 DNA reads TGCGCCAGCAGCGGGCCAGGGACATATCAAGAGACCCAGTACTTC. V is TRBV5-1 and J is TRBJ2-5, with D possibly TRBD1 on 6 matching bases. Trimming removed 4 bases from V and 2 bases from J, with 15 bases in between. This CDR3 is built from 15 residues. Germline assignment: CDR1 SGHRS and CDR2 YFSETQ.

This clonotype came up many times. The CDR3: CASSEWGANEKLFF. The CDR3 DNA sequence: TGTGCCAGCAGTGAATGGGGGGCTAATGAAAAACTGTTTTTT. The chain is built from TRBV25-1 and TRBJ1-4; perhaps TRBD1 as D (5 bases). The V gene lost 1 base and the J gene lost 3 bases, with 6 bases spanning the gap. The germline gives CDR1 MGHDK, CDR2 SYGVNS. This CDR3 comprises 14 residues.

This clonotype was observed a handful of times. This rearrangement joins TRBV14 to TRBJ1-2; D is unresolved. With 4 bases removed from V and 3 bases from J, the gap between germline ends came to 6 bases. The V gene's germline CDR1 is SGHDN and CDR2 FVKESK. CDR3 size: 12 residues. DNA of the CDR3: TGTGCCAGCAGCCCACACGACTATGGCTACACCTTC. Its protein is CASSPHDYGYTF.

The CDR3 protein is CASSLTGLDADTQYF. The CDR3 DNA reads as TGTGCCAGCAGTTTAACAGGGTTGGACGCAGATACGCAGTATTTT. The J gene is TRBJ2-3, the V gene TRBV27, with D possibly being TRBD1 (6 bases). Germline V gene data show CDR1 as MNHEY and CDR2 as SMNVEV (reference sequence). CDR3 length: 15 residues. Deletions cut 2 bases from V and 4 bases from J, with 13 bases between.

The rearrangement uses TRBV20-1 and TRBJ2-6, with D perhaps being TRBD1 or TRBD2 (5 bases each). CDR3 length: 15 amino acids. CDR1 is DFQATT and CDR2 is SNEGSKA in the germline V gene (reference sequence). V was pared by 3 bases and J by 1 base, with 10 bases between. CDR3: CSASQGDSGANVLTF. CDR3 DNA sequence: TGCAGTGCTAGCCAGGGAGATTCTGGGGCCAACGTCCTGACTTTC.

The V call is TRBV27, the J call TRBJ1-2, with D uncertain. V was trimmed by 5 bases and J by 0 bases, leaving 16 bases between them. The CDR3 has 16 amino acids. The germline V gene encodes CDR1 MNHEY and CDR2 SMNVEV (reference sequence). CDR3 in amino acids: CASSPQRGAANYGYTF. The CDR3, as DNA: TGTGCCAGCAGTCCTCAGCGGGGAGCCGCTAACTATGGCTACACCTTC.

A word on this clonotype: A much larger clonotype is one base distant, so this may be a read error. The chain recombines TRBV25-1 with TRBJ2-7; TRBD1 matches at 8 bases. Germline loops: CDR1 MGHDK, CDR2 SYGVNS. V lost 1 base and J lost 1; bases outside the gene matches: 0. CDR3 length: 14 amino acids. In nucleotides, the CDR3 is TGTGCCAGCAGTGAATGGGACAGGTCCTACGAGCAGTACTTC. As protein: CASSEWDRSYEQYF.

The chain combines TRBV20-1 with TRBJ1-2, with D possibly matching TRBD1 (5 bases). The V gene's germline CDR1 is DFQATT and CDR2 SNEGSKA (reference sequence). V was pared by 0 bases and J by 4 bases, with 12 bases between. This CDR3 spans 14 amino acids. The CDR3 bases are TGCAGTGCTAGAGATCACGACAGAAGCTATGGCTACACCTTC. As protein: CSARDHDRSYGYTF.

The sample holds many counts of this clonotype. The rearrangement joins TRBV7-9 to TRBJ1-2, with a weak D call TRBD1 (5 bases). V lost 5 bases and J lost 4, with 11 bases in between. This CDR3 has 13 amino acids. The germline V gene encodes CDR1 SEHNR and CDR2 FQNEAQ (reference sequence). DNA of the CDR3: TGTGCCAGCAGCCAAGACAGCCTCTATGGCTACACCTTC. As protein: CASSQDSLYGYTF.

The J gene is TRBJ1-2, the V gene TRBV3-1; D unclear. V lost 3 bases and J 0 bases, leaving 8 bases between the germline ends. Germline V gives CDR1 LGHDT, CDR2 YNNKEL (reference sequence). This CDR3 comprises 14 residues. For the CDR3, the DNA is TGTGCCAGCAGCCATGCGGAATCTAACTATGGCTACACCTTC. This encodes CASSHAESNYGYTF.

This clonotype was detected only a few times. The J gene is TRBJ2-5, the V gene TRBV6-5, with 13 bases matching TRBD2. The length of the CDR3 is 16 residues. The V gene's germline CDR1 is MNHEY and CDR2 SVGAGI. With 6 bases clipped from V and 4 bases from J, the junction kept 8 bases outside the gene matches. CDR3 DNA sequence: TGTGCCAGCAGCCAACGACTAGCGGGAGGCCCAGAGACCCAGTACTTC. It specifies CASSQRLAGGPETQYF.

There are a few counts of this clonotype. The rearrangement links TRBV12-3 or TRBV12-4 to TRBJ1-2; 9 positions match TRBD1. Losses at the gene ends were 6 bases for V and 6 bases for J; bases not matched to a gene: 8. The CDR3 length is 14 residues. The CDR3 protein is CASRRGQGRNGYTF. CDR3 DNA: TGTGCCAGCAGAAGAGGACAGGGGAGGAATGGCTACACCTTC.

This clonotype came up a few times. V usage is TRBV12-3 or TRBV12-4 and J usage is TRBJ2-7, with D possibly being TRBD2 (5 bases). The CDR3 covers 14 residues. Between the trimmed V and J ends, which lost 6 bases and 2 bases, there was a span of 14 bases. The CDR3 region is CASSLLVVPYEQYF. CDR3 nucleotides: TGTGCCAGCAGCTTACTAGTCGTCCCCTACGAGCAGTACTTC.

A few counts support this clonotype. This chain joins TRBV29-1 and TRBJ2-3; 8 nucleotides match TRBD2. The germline gives CDR1 SQVTM, CDR2 ANQGSEA. This CDR3 contains 14 residues. Trimming took 4 bases from V and 2 from J; bases not matched to a gene: 5. This chain's CDR3 is CSVAGGPYTDTQYF. The CDR3 region has the DNA TGCAGCGTTGCGGGAGGGCCTTACACAGATACGCAGTATTTT.

This clonotype was observed a handful of times. The chain joins TRBV3-1 to TRBJ2-3; D ambiguous. CDR3 length: 11 amino acids. Germline assignment: CDR1 LGHDT and CDR2 YNNKEL (reference sequence). Trimming pared 5 bases from V and 7 bases from J, leaving 7 bases between. The CDR3 here is CASSILHTQYF. The CDR3 coding sequence is TGTGCCAGCAGCATACTGCATACGCAGTATTTT.

This clonotype was picked up a small number of times. This chain joins TRBV5-1 and TRBJ2-5; D call uncertain. Trimming stripped 2 bases from V and 2 bases from J, with 10 bases between. CDR1 SGHRS and CDR2 YFSETQ come from the germline V gene. This CDR3 spans 14 amino acids. CDR3 sequence (DNA): TGCGCCAGCAGCTTAACCGCCAGGCAAGAGACCCAGTACTTC. Translation: CASSLTARQETQYF.

There are a few counts of this clonotype. This rearrangement joins TRBV12-3 or TRBV12-4 to TRBJ2-1; unclear D gene. Trimming removed 3 bases from V and 2 bases from J, with 11 bases in between. The CDR3 is made up of 15 amino acids. The CDR3 spells CASSFRRSTYNEQFF. The CDR3 DNA is TGTGCCAGCAGTTTTAGGAGATCGACCTACAATGAGCAGTTCTTC.

This rearrangement joins TRBV18 to TRBJ2-3; D ambiguous. CDR3 length: 14 residues. CDR1 is KGHSH, CDR2 LQKENI, per germline. V gave up 2 bases and J gave up 2 bases, with 8 bases separating them. In DNA form, the CDR3 reads TGTGCCAGCTCACCAATACCCATCACAGATACGCAGTATTTT. This encodes CASSPIPITDTQYF.

This chain joins TRBV16 and TRBJ1-5; TRBD1 agrees at 8 bases. The CDR3 length is 18 residues. The germline CDR1 and CDR2 sequences are KGHSY and FQNENV. Unmatched junction bases numbered 9, after V lost 0 bases and J lost 2 bases. In nucleotides, the CDR3 is TGTGCCAGCAGCCAATCGGGGACAGGCTCCGGCGGCAATCAGCCCCAGCATTTT. It yields the protein CASSQSGTGSGGNQPQHF.

This clonotype was detected only once. Germline and junction disagree at one end, which may indicate a read error. V usage is TRBV14 and J usage is TRBJ1-2; D not resolved. The germline V gene encodes CDR1 SGHDN and CDR2 FVKESK. CDR3 size: 13 residues. CDR3 coding DNA: TGTGCCGGCAGCCAAGGAGCGTTCTATGGCTACACCTTC. It translates to CAGSQGAFYGYTF.

The V gene is TRBV19, the J gene TRBJ2-5; no firm D call. V was clipped by 3 bases and J by 2 bases, with 7 bases between them. There are 13 residues in the CDR3. Germline assignment: CDR1 LNHDA and CDR2 SQIVND (reference sequence). The DNA of the CDR3 is TGTGCCAGTAGTATCGTGACTCAAGAGACCCAGTACTTC. The encoded protein is CASSIVTQETQYF.

This clonotype occurred a few times. This chain links TRBV28 with TRBJ2-7; D is uncertain. The germline V gene encodes CDR1 MDHEN and CDR2 SYDVKM. Between the trimmed V and J ends, which lost 6 bases and 6 bases, there was a span of 18 bases. CDR3 length: 14 amino acids. The CDR3 protein is CASRWKTRPIEQYF. Here the CDR3 DNA reads TGTGCCAGCAGATGGAAAACCAGGCCCATCGAGCAGTACTTC.

This clonotype has a handful of counts. The chain employs TRBV12-5 and TRBJ2-2, with D tentatively TRBD2 (5 bases). The length of the CDR3 is 13 residues. Germline V lookup: CDR1 LGHNT, CDR2 FRNRAP. The CDR3 DNA reads as TGTGCCCCTCGGACTTCGAACACCGGGGAGCTGTTTTTT. Residues: CAPRTSNTGELFF.

The CDR3 DNA follows: TGTGCCAGCAGTGATTCCAGGGAGGTTAATTCACCCCTCCACTTT. It yields the protein CASSDSREVNSPLHF. This chain joins TRBV25-1 and TRBJ1-6, with D possibly TRBD1 on 5 matching bases. This CDR3 has 15 amino acids. With 3 bases removed from V and 6 bases from J, the gap between germline ends came to 12 bases. Per the germline V gene, CDR1 is MGHDK and CDR2 is SYGVNS.

This clonotype was seen at least ten times. The chain links TRBV7-9 to TRBJ2-7; 9 bases match TRBD1. The CDR3 covers 16 residues. Per germline, CDR1 SEHNR and CDR2 FQNEAQ (reference sequence). V gave up 1 base and J gave up 2 bases; unmatched junction bases: 6. The CDR3 DNA reads as TGTGCCAGCAGCTTAGGCCCGGGACAGGGTACCTACGAGCAGTACTTC. Amino acids: CASSLGPGQGTYEQYF.

The gene calls are TRBV5-1 and TRBJ1-1; D uncertain. With 6 bases removed from V and 1 base from J, the gap between germline ends came to 4 bases. CDR3 length: 11 residues. Per the germline V gene, CDR1 is SGHRS and CDR2 is YFSETQ. CDR3 DNA: TGCGCCAGCATGGGGAACACTGAAGCTTTCTTT. Encoded protein: CASMGNTEAFF.

This clonotype has just a few counts. The rearrangement uses TRBV6-2 or TRBV6-3 and TRBJ1-4; D is ambiguous. Germline CDR1 reads MNHEY; CDR2 reads SVGEGT. This CDR3 spans 15 amino acids. Between the trimmed V and J ends, which lost 2 bases and 8 bases, there was a span of 15 bases. In DNA form, the CDR3 reads TGTGCCAGCAGTTACCAGGACCCGGCGCTGGAAAAACTGTTTTTT. Encoded protein: CASSYQDPALEKLFF.

The chain employs TRBV5-1 and TRBJ2-5; perhaps TRBD2 as D (5 bases). CDR3 length: 14 amino acids. Trimming shortened V by 4 bases and J by 11 bases, and 21 bases separated the two germline ends. CDR1 is SGHRS and CDR2 is YFSETQ in the germline V gene. The CDR3 spells CASSLNSGLNEQYF. The CDR3 DNA follows: TGCGCCAGCAGCCTTAACAGCGGACTCAATGAGCAGTACTTC.

The chain links TRBV12-3 or TRBV12-4 to TRBJ2-3; TRBD1 or TRBD2 may be the D gene (6 bases each). The V end lost 4 bases, the J end lost 4 bases, and 18 bases lay between the germline ends. This CDR3 is built from 16 residues. The CDR3 loop is CASSYRSHGGADTQYF. The CDR3 nucleotides are TGTGCCAGCAGTTATAGGTCCCACGGGGGCGCAGATACGCAGTATTTT.